This T cell receptor (beta chain) appears in the sequencing data of a study of PD-1 blockade in classical Hodgkin lymphoma. Turning to the study itself: Every 2 weeks, patients got 3 mg/kg intravenous nivolumab.

Study-level points and caveats: Anyone who began nivolumab under 1 year after ASCT was excluded. By C4D1 there was a significant rise in CD4+ TCR diversity but not in CD8+ TCR diversity.

Some clones are missing from TCRdb's copy, which holds only in-frame ones; the method was immunoSEQ multiplex PCR. The repertoire holds 43,000 or so clones, with around 80% as singletons. This CDR3 is 17 amino acids long. Germline assignment: CDR1 MNHEY and CDR2 SMNVEV (reference sequence). V was pared by 0 bases and J by 6 bases, with 20 bases between. This clone was seen once. What it binds is unknown. Time point in this sample: cycle 4 day 1 (C4D1), after 6 weeks of nivolumab. Each of the patients experienced relapse following autologous stem cell transplantation, and their brentuximab vedotin exposure differed.

This chain uses TRBV27 with TRBJ1-2; D is perhaps TRBD1 (5 bases). The input for sequencing was peripheral blood mononuclear cells (PBMCs), taken before the fourth cycle of nivolumab. The source is a human donor with classical Hodgkin lymphoma. CDR3 region: CASSLSVPATAWDGYTF. The DNA for the CDR3 is TGTGCCAGCAGTTTATCGGTTCCAGCGACAGCCTGGGATGGCTACACCTTC.